Below are 27 T cell receptor beta chains sequenced from a single sample in a study of cytomegalovirus exposure and HLA in healthy donors. Primers for the PCR totalled 60 Vbeta and 13 Jbeta. Profiling relied on immunoSEQ multiplex PCR, and the TCRdb table lists in-frame clones only, not all of them. The table records fewer than 200,000 clones, roughly 80% of them present only once. Input material: PBMCs. Source of these receptors: a woman aged 18-29 years in good health and CMV-seronegative.

In DNA, the CDR3 is TGTGCCAGCATAGAACGGGGTATCAATGAGCAGTTCTTC. Its translation: CASIERGINEQFF. The chain links TRBV6-6 to TRBJ2-1; possible D gene TRBD2, 5 bases. CDR1 and CDR2 (germline): MNHNY, SVGAGI (reference sequence). This CDR3 is 13 amino acids long. V lost 7 bases and J 6 bases, leaving 13 bases between the germline ends.

The J gene is TRBJ2-2, the V gene TRBV7-6, with 11 nucleotides matching TRBD2. This CDR3 region has 17 residues. Germline V gene sequence: CDR1 SGHVS, CDR2 FNYEAQ. The ends lost 1 base at V and 2 bases at J; junction bases unmatched: 3. CDR3 region: CASSLEGLAVNTGELFF. The CDR3 DNA sequence: TGTGCCAGCAGCTTAGAGGGACTAGCGGTTAACACCGGGGAGCTGTTTTTT.

This clone was seen a handful of times. The V call is TRBV5-6, the J call TRBJ2-7; 7 nucleotides match TRBD2. V was clipped by 1 base and J by 1 base; unmatched bases: 2. Germline CDR1 and CDR2: SGHDT and YYEEEE. The CDR3 spans 14 residues. This CDR3 is CASSLPGGSYEQYF. CDR3 sequence (DNA): TGTGCCAGCAGCTTGCCGGGGGGTTCCTACGAGCAGTACTTC.

The CDR3 is CASSSGTSDSYNEQFF. The CDR3 DNA reads as TGTGCCAGCAGTTCCGGGACTAGCGACTCCTACAATGAGCAGTTCTTC. The chain links TRBV6-5 to TRBJ2-1; the match to TRBD2 covers 10 bases. There are 16 residues in the CDR3. V dropped 4 bases and J dropped 0; count of bases not matched to a gene: 3. CDR1 and CDR2 (germline): MNHEY, SVGAGI.

CDR3 residues: CASSTPVGRELFF. Written as DNA, the CDR3 is TGTGCCAGCAGTACCCCAGTTGGCCGGGAGCTGTTTTTT. The chain carries TRBV27 and TRBJ2-2, with D uncertain. Germline loops: CDR1 MNHEY, CDR2 SMNVEV (reference sequence). This CDR3 is 13 amino acids long. The ends were cut back, 5 bases at V and 9 bases at J, with 13 bases in the middle.

The V and J genes are TRBV5-1 and TRBJ2-1, with TRBD2 matching 8 bases. CDR1 SGHRS and CDR2 YFSETQ come from the germline V gene. The ends lost 3 bases at V and 8 bases at J; junction bases unmatched: 7. This CDR3 is 14 amino acids long. CDR3 sequence reads: CASSSPGLEYEQFF. The CDR3, as DNA: TGCGCCAGCAGCTCGCCGGGACTAGAATATGAGCAGTTCTTC.

This clone was seen only a few times. The genes are TRBV2 and TRBJ2-2, with 10 positions matching TRBD2. The J segment lost 8 bases and the V segment lost 3 bases, leaving 9 bases of the junction unmatched. The CDR3 consists of 16 residues. CDR1 SNHLY and CDR2 FYNNEI come from the germline V gene. CDR3 protein: CASSDLRLAGAGELFF. The CDR3 DNA is TGTGCCAGCAGTGACCTTCGGCTAGCGGGAGCTGGGGAGCTGTTTTTT.

On this clone itself: The junction does not match germline at one end; this may be a read error. J is TRBJ2-2 and V is TRBV7-9; D not certain. This CDR3 has 16 amino acids. Germline lookup yields CDR1 SEHNR and CDR2 FQNEAQ (reference sequence). In DNA, the CDR3 is TGTTCCAGCAGCCTTACTACGCCTTCGAACACCGGGGAGCTGTTTTTT. Protein: CSSSLTTPSNTGELFF. Variable domain in full (rest from reference TRBV7-9 and TRBJ2-2): DTGVSQNPRHKITKRGQNVTFRCDPISEHNRLYWYRQTLGQGPEFLTYFQNEAQLEKSRLLSDRFSAERPKGSFSTLEIQRTEQGDSAMYLCSSSLTTPSNTGELFFGEGSRLTVL.

V is TRBV9 and J is TRBJ2-5; 8 nucleotides line up with TRBD2. Trimming took 4 bases from V and 11 from J; bases not matched to a gene: 10. The CDR3 consists of 13 residues. CDR1 and CDR2 (germline): SGDLS, YYNGEE. DNA of the CDR3: TGTGCCAGCAGCCTCAGCGGGGGCCGGGATCAGTACTTC. Its protein is CASSLSGGRDQYF.

The gene calls are TRBV28 and TRBJ2-5, with 8 bases aligning to TRBD2. This CDR3 contains 15 residues. Germline CDR1 and CDR2: MDHEN and SYDVKM. Unmatched junction bases numbered 5, after V lost 3 bases and J lost 2 bases. The CDR3 reads CASSLASGPQETQYF. CDR3 nucleotide sequence: TGTGCCAGCAGTTTGGCTAGCGGGCCTCAAGAGACCCAGTACTTC.

The chain has TRBV27 and TRBJ2-1, with D hard to call. V was pared by 1 base and J by 0 bases, with 7 bases between. The CDR3 sequence is 15 residues long. Germline V gene lookup returns CDR1 MNHEY and CDR2 SMNVEV (reference sequence). In DNA form, the CDR3 reads TGTGCCAGCAGTTTATTGGTTAGCTCCTACAATGAGCAGTTCTTC. Translated, it gives CASSLLVSSYNEQFF.

The chain is built from TRBV13 and TRBJ2-7; maybe TRBD2 (6 bases). Trimming stripped 6 bases from V and 1 base from J, with 7 bases between. Per germline, CDR1 PRHDT and CDR2 FYEKMQ (reference sequence). CDR3 length: 12 amino acids. CDR3 residues: CASREGSYEQYF. The DNA for the CDR3 is TGTGCCAGCAGGGAGGGATCCTACGAGCAGTACTTC.

Here the CDR3 reads CASSGPETRMNTEAFF. Written as DNA, the CDR3 is TGTGCCAGCAGTGGGCCAGAGACACGTATGAACACTGAAGCTTTCTTT. The V call is TRBV6-1, the J call TRBJ1-1; D is undetermined. The CDR3 spans 16 residues. Trimming took off 4 bases at V and 0 bases at J, with 15 bases between the two ends. Looked up from germline, CDR1 is MNHNS and CDR2 is SASEGT.

This clone showed up just once. This chain's CDR3 is CASSISGGYEQYF. The CDR3, as DNA: TGTGCCAGCAGTATTAGTGGGGGGTACGAGCAGTACTTC. This chain connects TRBV6-5 to TRBJ2-7; a possible D gene is TRBD2 (6 bases). V was clipped by 5 bases and J by 4 bases, with 12 bases between them. The CDR3 contains 13 residues. The germline gives CDR1 MNHEY, CDR2 SVGAGI.

The chain is built from TRBV6-5 and TRBJ2-7; D uncertain. Trimming cost V 5 bases and J 2 bases, with 10 bases left between them. The germline V gene has CDR1 MNHEY and CDR2 SVGAGI. There are 13 residues in the CDR3. In DNA form, the CDR3 reads TGTGCCAGCAGTAAGGCTAGTACCTACGAGCAGTACTTC. This encodes CASSKASTYEQYF.

CDR3 coding DNA: TGCGCCAGCAGCTTGGGTCAGGGGTACCCCAAGCACGAGCAGTACTTC. Protein sequence: CASSLGQGYPKHEQYF. This chain links TRBV5-1 with TRBJ2-7, with TRBD1 as a possible D gene (6 bases). Germline V gene lookup returns CDR1 SGHRS and CDR2 YFSETQ. V lost 0 bases and J 5 bases, leaving 18 bases between the germline ends. The CDR3 totals 16 residues.

This clone was observed a few times. V is TRBV2 and J is TRBJ1-1, with D unclear. Trimming stripped 4 bases from V and 5 bases from J, with 20 bases between. Germline assignment: CDR1 SNHLY and CDR2 FYNNEI. The CDR3 has 16 residues. The CDR3 region has the DNA TGTGCCAGCAGTGTAGACGCTACCGGGGTGGGGACTGAAGCTTTCTTT. It yields the protein CASSVDATGVGTEAFF.

The chain is built from TRBV10-2 and TRBJ1-1; 7 bases line up with TRBD1. The CDR3 is 14 amino acids. Germline CDR1 is WSHSY and CDR2 is SAAADI. Trimming took 6 bases from V and 0 from J; bases not matched to a gene: 4. The CDR3, as DNA: TGCGCCAGCAGGACAGGGTCCCTGAACACTGAAGCTTTCTTT. Residues: CASRTGSLNTEAFF.

The chain joins TRBV5-1 to TRBJ2-2; TRBD1 aligns across 11 bases. Losses at the gene ends were 9 bases for V and 4 bases for J; bases not matched to a gene: 5. Germline CDR1 and CDR2: SGHRS and YFSETQ. CDR3 length equals 14 residues. CDR3 nucleotides: TGCGCCATAGGGACAGGGGGTTCCACCGGGGAGCTGTTTTTT. This gives the protein CAIGTGGSTGELFF.

The V and J genes are TRBV5-4 and TRBJ2-1; 7 bases are shared with TRBD2. Losses at the gene ends were 4 bases for V and 6 bases for J; bases not matched to a gene: 10. Germline V gives CDR1 SGHNT, CDR2 YYREEE (reference sequence). The CDR3 has 15 amino acids. The CDR3 bases are TGTGCCAGCAGCCCCGGGAGGAGTTTCATCAATGAGCAGTTCTTC. Its translation: CASSPGRSFINEQFF.

This chain joins TRBV4-3 and TRBJ1-2, with D possibly TRBD1 on 5 matching bases. Germline CDR1 and CDR2: LGHNA and YSLEER. This CDR3 is built from 15 residues. V shed 1 base and J shed 5 bases, with 14 bases lying between them. DNA for the CDR3: TGCGCCAGCAGCCAAGTTTCCGACAGACCATATGGCTACACCTTC. As protein: CASSQVSDRPYGYTF.

This chain connects TRBV7-2 to TRBJ2-5, with D unresolved. The CDR3 covers 11 residues. The V gene lost 5 bases and the J gene lost 5 bases, with 6 bases spanning the gap. Germline CDR1 and CDR2: SGHTA and FQGNSA. CDR3 in amino acids: CASSARETQYF. Here the CDR3 DNA reads TGTGCCAGCAGCGCCAGGGAGACCCAGTACTTC.

This clone was picked up a small number of times. The rearrangement uses TRBV27 and TRBJ1-2, with 7 bases matching TRBD1. The CDR3 length is 13 residues. J was trimmed by 4 bases and V by 8 bases; bases with no gene match: 7. Germline lookup yields CDR1 MNHEY and CDR2 SMNVEV (reference sequence). In DNA form, the CDR3 reads TGTGCCAGCGCCCCCGACAGGGCCTATGGCTACACCTTC. The encoded protein is CASAPDRAYGYTF.

V and J are TRBV9 and TRBJ2-3; D ambiguous. Trimming took 4 bases from V and 0 from J, leaving 15 bases between them. Germline-derived CDR1 and CDR2 are SGDLS and YYNGEE. The CDR3 contains 16 residues. CDR3 in DNA: TGTGCCAGCAGCACCGACAAAGGAACCAGCACAGATACGCAGTATTTT. It translates to CASSTDKGTSTDTQYF. The variable domain in full, with the rest retrieved from reference TRBV9 and TRBJ2-3, is DSGVTQTPKHLITATGQRVTLRCSPRSGDLSVYWYQQSLDQGLQFLIQYYNGEERAKGNILERFSAQQFPDLHSELNLSSLELGDSALYFCASSTDKGTSTDTQYFGPGTRLTVL.

This chain joins TRBV5-1 and TRBJ2-1, with 11 bases lining up with TRBD2. The CDR3 extends over 17 amino acids. The germline V gene encodes CDR1 SGHRS and CDR2 YFSETQ. The junction had 10 bases not matched to a gene; V was cut back by 0 bases and J by 8 bases. This CDR3 is CASSLVTSGTPTDEQFF. CDR3 bases: TGCGCCAGCAGCTTGGTGACTAGCGGGACCCCGACCGATGAGCAGTTCTTC.

The rearrangement joins TRBV6-4 to TRBJ2-1, with 13 bases fitting TRBD2. CDR1 is MRHNA and CDR2 is SNTAGT in the germline V gene. J gave up 2 bases and V 7 bases, and 8 bases lay outside the gene matches. CDR3 length: 17 residues. In DNA, the CDR3 is TGTGCCAGCAACGGGACTAGCGGGATGCCTCCCTACAATGAGCAGTTCTTC. Its protein product is CASNGTSGMPPYNEQFF.

V gene TRBV27 combines with J gene TRBJ2-1; 13 nucleotides agree with TRBD2. CDR1 MNHEY and CDR2 SMNVEV come from the germline V gene (reference sequence). This CDR3 is 16 amino acids long. V lost 5 bases to trimming and J lost 12 bases; unmatched junction nucleotides: 13. The DNA for the CDR3 is TGTGCCAGCAGTGTAACACTAGCGGGAGGGCCCGGGGGGCAGTTCTTC. This translates into CASSVTLAGGPGGQFF.